Listed here are 6 T cell receptor beta chains from one sample, sequenced in a study of Ad26.COV2.S vaccination and SARS-CoV-2 variants. TCRdb keeps only in-frame clones here, not all; method: immunoSEQ multiplex PCR. The sample records approximately 140,000 clones, 86% being singletons. Sequenced here: peripheral blood, sampled after recovery from COVID-19. These TCRs come from a human donor who had recovered from COVID-19.

The chain links TRBV28 to TRBJ1-2, with D perhaps matching TRBD1 (5 bases). The germline V and J ends were trimmed by 6 bases and 2 bases, with 10 bases remaining between them. CDR1 and CDR2 (germline): MDHEN, SYDVKM. CDR3 length: 13 amino acids. CDR3 residues: CASSPGANYGYTF. The CDR3, as DNA: TGTGCCAGCAGCCCCGGGGCCAACTATGGCTACACCTTC.

With regard to this clone: One end of the junction does not line up with germline, which may come from a read error. This rearrangement joins TRBV7-7 to TRBJ2-5; 9 bases match TRBD2. This CDR3 comprises 16 residues. Germline V CDR1 and CDR2: SSHAT, FNYEAQ (reference sequence). The CDR3, as DNA: TGTGCTAGCAGCTTAAGTAGGACTAGCGCACAAGAGACCCAGTACTTC. Translated: CASSLSRTSAQETQYF.

The J gene is TRBJ1-1, the V gene TRBV7-9; a weak D match, TRBD1 (5 bases). V gave up 1 base and J gave up 3 bases, with 9 bases separating them. The length of the CDR3 is 14 residues. In germline, CDR1 is SEHNR, CDR2 FQNEAQ (reference sequence). The CDR3 sequence is CASSLVGGDTEAFF. CDR3 bases: TGTGCCAGCAGCTTAGTTGGGGGGGACACTGAAGCTTTCTTT.

J is TRBJ2-1 and V is TRBV27; possible D gene TRBD1, 6 bases. V shed 8 bases and J shed 0 bases, with 14 bases lying between them. The CDR3 spans 15 residues. The germline V gene has CDR1 MNHEY and CDR2 SMNVEV (reference sequence). The CDR3 coding sequence is TGTGCCAGCGTCGGTAGGGGGACCTCCTACAATGAGCAGTTCTTC. Encoded protein: CASVGRGTSYNEQFF.

V gene TRBV18 combines with J gene TRBJ2-7; 9 bases are a match to TRBD1. The V gene's germline CDR1 is KGHSH and CDR2 LQKENI. The J segment lost 3 bases and the V segment lost 2 bases, leaving 8 bases of the junction unmatched. The CDR3 totals 16 residues. The CDR3 coding sequence is TGTGCCAGCTCACCATTGGGGACAGGGCAAGGCTACGAGCAGTACTTC. This gives the protein CASSPLGTGQGYEQYF.

The CDR3 loop is CASSDRDRGSTF. The CDR3 DNA follows: TGTGCCAGCAGCGACCGGGACAGGGGTTCAACCTTC. The chain combines TRBV3-1 (or the pseudogene TRBV3-2) with TRBJ1-2, with 10 bases aligning to TRBD1. J lost 14 bases, V lost 5 bases, and 8 bases had no gene match. Germline V gene lookup returns CDR1 LGHDT and CDR2 YNNKEL (reference sequence). This CDR3 is built from 12 residues.